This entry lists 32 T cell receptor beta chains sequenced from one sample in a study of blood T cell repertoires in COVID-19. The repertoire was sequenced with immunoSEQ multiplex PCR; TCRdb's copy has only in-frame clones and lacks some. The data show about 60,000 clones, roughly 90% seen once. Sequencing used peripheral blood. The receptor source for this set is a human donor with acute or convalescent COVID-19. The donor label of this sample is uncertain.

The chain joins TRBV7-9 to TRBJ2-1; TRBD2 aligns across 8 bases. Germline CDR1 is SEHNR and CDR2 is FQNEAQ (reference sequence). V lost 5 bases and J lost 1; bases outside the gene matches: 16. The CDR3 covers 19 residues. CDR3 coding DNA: TGTGCCAGCAGCCTCATGGGCGGGGGGTATAGTATTTCCTACAATGAGCAGTTCTTC. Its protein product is CASSLMGGGYSISYNEQFF.

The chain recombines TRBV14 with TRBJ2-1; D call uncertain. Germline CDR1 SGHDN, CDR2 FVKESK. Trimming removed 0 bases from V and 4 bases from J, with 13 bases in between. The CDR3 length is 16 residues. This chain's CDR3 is CASSQDSRSWYNEQFF. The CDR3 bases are TGTGCCAGCAGCCAAGATTCGAGGAGTTGGTACAATGAGCAGTTCTTC.

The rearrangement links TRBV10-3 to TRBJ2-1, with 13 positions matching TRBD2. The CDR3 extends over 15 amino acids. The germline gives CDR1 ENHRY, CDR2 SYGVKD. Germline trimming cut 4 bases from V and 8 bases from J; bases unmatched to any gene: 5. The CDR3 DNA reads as TGTGCCATCAGTGGGCGGACTAGCGGGAGTGATGAGCAGTTCTTC. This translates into CAISGRTSGSDEQFF.

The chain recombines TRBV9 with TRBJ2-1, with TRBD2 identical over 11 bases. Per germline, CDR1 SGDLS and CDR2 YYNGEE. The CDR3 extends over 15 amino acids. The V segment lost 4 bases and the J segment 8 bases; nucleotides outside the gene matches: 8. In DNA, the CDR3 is TGTGCCAGCAGCCGGACTAGCGGGCAGAGCGATGAGCAGTTCTTC. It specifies CASSRTSGQSDEQFF.

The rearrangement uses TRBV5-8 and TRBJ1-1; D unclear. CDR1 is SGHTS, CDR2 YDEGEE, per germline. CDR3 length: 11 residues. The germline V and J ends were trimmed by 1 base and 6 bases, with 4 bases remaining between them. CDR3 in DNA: TGTGCCAGCAGCTTGATCGCTGAAGCTTTCTTT. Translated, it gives CASSLIAEAFF.

The CDR3: CASSYAGFGLGNTIYF. The CDR3 DNA follows: TGTGCCAGCAGTTACGCGGGATTCGGATTGGGAAACACCATATATTTT. This rearrangement joins TRBV6-6 to TRBJ1-3, with unresolved D. Trimming stripped 2 bases from V and 4 bases from J, with 15 bases between. CDR1 MNHNY and CDR2 SVGAGI come from the germline V gene (reference sequence). CDR3 length equals 16 residues.

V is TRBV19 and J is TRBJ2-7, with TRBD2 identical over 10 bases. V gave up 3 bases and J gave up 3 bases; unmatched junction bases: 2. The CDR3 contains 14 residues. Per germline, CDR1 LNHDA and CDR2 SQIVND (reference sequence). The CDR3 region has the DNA TGTGCCAGTAGTATTGGACTAGCGGACTACGAGCAGTACGTC. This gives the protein CASSIGLADYEQYV.

DNA of the CDR3: TGTGCCAGCAGTGAATTAACAGGGTATGGCTACACCTTC. As protein: CASSELTGYGYTF. This chain links TRBV2 with TRBJ1-2, with D perhaps matching TRBD1 (6 bases). The CDR3 extends over 13 amino acids. Germline V gene lookup returns CDR1 SNHLY and CDR2 FYNNEI. The germline V and J ends were trimmed by 2 bases and 5 bases, with 9 bases remaining between them.

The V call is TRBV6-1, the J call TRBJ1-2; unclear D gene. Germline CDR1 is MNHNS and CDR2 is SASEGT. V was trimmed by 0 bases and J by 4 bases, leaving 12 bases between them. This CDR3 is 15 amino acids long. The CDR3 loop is CASSEAPTLAYGYTF. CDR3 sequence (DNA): TGTGCCAGCAGTGAAGCTCCAACCCTAGCCTATGGCTACACCTTC.

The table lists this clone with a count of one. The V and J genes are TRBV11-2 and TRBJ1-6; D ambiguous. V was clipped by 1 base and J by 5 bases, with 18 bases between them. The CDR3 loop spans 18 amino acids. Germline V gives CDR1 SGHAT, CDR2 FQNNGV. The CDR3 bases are TGTGCCAGCAGCTTAGTAGGGAGCAGGTGGGCGGATAATTCACCCCTCCACTTT. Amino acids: CASSLVGSRWADNSPLHF.

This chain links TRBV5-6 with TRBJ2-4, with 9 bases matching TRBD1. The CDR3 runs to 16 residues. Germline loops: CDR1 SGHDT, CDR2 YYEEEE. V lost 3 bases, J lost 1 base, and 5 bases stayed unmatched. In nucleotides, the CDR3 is TGTGCCAGCAGCTGGACCGGGACAGGGGCCAAAAACATTCAGTACTTC. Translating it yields CASSWTGTGAKNIQYF.

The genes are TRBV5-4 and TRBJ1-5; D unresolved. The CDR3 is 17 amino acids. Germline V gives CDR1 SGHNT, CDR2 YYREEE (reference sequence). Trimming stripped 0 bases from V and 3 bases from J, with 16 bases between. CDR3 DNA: TGTGCCAGCAGCTTGGGGGCCCCGGGAGGTCCCAATCAGCCCCAGCATTTT. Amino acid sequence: CASSLGAPGGPNQPQHF.

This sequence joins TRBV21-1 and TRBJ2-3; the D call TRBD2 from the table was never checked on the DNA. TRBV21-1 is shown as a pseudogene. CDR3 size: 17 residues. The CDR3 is CASSKDRGRGGTDTQYF. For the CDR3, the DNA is TGTGCCAGCAGCAAAGACCGGGGGCGGGGGGGCACAGATACGCAGTATTTT.

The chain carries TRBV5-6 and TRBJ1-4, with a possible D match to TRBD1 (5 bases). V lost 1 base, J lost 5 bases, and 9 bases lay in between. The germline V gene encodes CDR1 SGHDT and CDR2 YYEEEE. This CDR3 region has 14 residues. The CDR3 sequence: CASSLYRINEKLFF. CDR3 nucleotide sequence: TGTGCCAGCAGCTTGTACAGGATAAATGAAAAACTGTTTTTT.

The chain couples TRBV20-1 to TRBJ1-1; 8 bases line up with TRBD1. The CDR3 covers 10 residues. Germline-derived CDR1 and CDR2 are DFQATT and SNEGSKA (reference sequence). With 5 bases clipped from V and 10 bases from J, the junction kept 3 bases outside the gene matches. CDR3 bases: TGCAGTGCTCGACAGGGGCGAGCTTTCTTT. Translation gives CSARQGRAFF.

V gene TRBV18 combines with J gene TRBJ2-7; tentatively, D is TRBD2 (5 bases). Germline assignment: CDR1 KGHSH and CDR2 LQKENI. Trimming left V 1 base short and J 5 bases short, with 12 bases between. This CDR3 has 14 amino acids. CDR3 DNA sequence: TGTGCCAGCTCACCACTGGACGGACTTAACGAGCAGTACTTC. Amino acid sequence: CASSPLDGLNEQYF.

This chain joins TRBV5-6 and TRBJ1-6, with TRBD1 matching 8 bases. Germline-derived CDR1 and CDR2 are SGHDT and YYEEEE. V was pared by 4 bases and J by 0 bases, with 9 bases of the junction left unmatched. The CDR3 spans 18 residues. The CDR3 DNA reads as TGTGCCAGCAGCGGATGGGACAGGTCAAGCTCCTATAATTCACCCCTCCACTTT. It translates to CASSGWDRSSSYNSPLHF.

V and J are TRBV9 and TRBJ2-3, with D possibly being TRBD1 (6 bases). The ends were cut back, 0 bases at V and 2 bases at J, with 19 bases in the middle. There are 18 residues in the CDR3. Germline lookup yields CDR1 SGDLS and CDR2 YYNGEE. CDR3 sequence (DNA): TGTGCCAGCAGCGTAGAAGGCAGGACAGCGCCATACACAGATACGCAGTATTTT. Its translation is CASSVEGRTAPYTDTQYF.

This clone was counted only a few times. CDR3 amino acids: CASSEMDRGGYTF. The CDR3 DNA is TGTGCCAGCAGTGAAATGGACCGAGGGGGCTACACCTTC. The rearrangement joins TRBV2 to TRBJ1-2; D uncertain. V was cut by 2 bases and J by 8 bases, with 12 bases left in between. Germline CDR1 reads SNHLY; CDR2 reads FYNNEI. This CDR3 is 13 amino acids long. Complete variable domain (other parts from reference TRBV2 and TRBJ1-2): EPEVTQTPSHQVTQMGQEVILRCVPISNHLYFYWYRQILGQKVEFLVSFYNNEISEKSEIFDDQFSVERPDGSNFTLKIRSTKLEDSAMYFCASSEMDRGGYTFGSGTRLTVV.

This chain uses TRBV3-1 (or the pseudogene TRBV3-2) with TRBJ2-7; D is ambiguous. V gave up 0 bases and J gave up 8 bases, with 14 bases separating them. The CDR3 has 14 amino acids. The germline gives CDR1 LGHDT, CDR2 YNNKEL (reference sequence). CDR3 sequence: CASSQDIASDKQYF. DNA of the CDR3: TGTGCCAGCAGCCAAGATATCGCGAGCGATAAGCAGTACTTC.

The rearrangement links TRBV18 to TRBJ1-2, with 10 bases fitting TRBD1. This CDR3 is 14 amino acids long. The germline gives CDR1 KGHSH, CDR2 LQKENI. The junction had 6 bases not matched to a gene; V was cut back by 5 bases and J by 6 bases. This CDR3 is CASSSGTGDDGYTF. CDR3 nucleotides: TGTGCCAGCTCATCTGGGACAGGGGATGATGGCTACACCTTC.

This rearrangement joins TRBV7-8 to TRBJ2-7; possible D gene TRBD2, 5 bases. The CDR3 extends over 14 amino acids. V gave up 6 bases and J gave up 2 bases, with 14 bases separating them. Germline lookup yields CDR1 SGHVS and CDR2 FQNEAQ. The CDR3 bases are TGTGCCAGCAGGGCCCGAGGGCTCCCCTACGAGCAGTACTTC. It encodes CASRARGLPYEQYF.

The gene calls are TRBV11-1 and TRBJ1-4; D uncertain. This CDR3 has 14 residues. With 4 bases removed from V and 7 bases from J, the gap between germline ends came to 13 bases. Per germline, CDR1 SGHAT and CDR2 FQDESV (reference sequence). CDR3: CASSWGAGAEKLFF. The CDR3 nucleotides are TGTGCCAGCAGCTGGGGAGCTGGAGCTGAAAAACTGTTTTTT.

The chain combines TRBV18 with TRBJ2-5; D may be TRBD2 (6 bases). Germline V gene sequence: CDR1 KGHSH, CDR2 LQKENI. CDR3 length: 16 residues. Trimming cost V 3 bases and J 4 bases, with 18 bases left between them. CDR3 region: CASSPFRGGTGETQYF. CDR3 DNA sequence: TGTGCCAGCTCACCCTTTCGCGGCGGGACCGGAGAGACCCAGTACTTC.

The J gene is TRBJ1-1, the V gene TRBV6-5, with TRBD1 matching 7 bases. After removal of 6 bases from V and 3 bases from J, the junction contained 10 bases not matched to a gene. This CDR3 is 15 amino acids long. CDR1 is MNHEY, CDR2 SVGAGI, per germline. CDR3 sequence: CASRPIDRVHTEAFF. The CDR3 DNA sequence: TGTGCCAGCAGGCCCATAGACAGGGTTCACACTGAAGCTTTCTTT.

In DNA, the CDR3 is TGTGCCAGCAGCCTCAAACCGGGACAGGGTATCGAGACCCAGTACTTC. Its translation is CASSLKPGQGIETQYF. V and J are TRBV3-1 (or the pseudogene TRBV3-2) and TRBJ2-5; 9 bases map to TRBD1. Germline V gives CDR1 LGHDT, CDR2 YNNKEL (reference sequence). V lost 4 bases, J lost 5 bases, and 11 bases stayed unmatched. The CDR3 runs to 16 residues.

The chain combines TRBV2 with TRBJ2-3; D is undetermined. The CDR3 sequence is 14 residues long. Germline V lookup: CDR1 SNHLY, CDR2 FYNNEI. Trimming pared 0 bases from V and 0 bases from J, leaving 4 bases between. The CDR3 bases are TGTGCCAGCAGTGAAGCGACAAGCACAGATACGCAGTATTTT. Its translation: CASSEATSTDTQYF. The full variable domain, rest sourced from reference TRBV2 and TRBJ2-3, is EPEVTQTPSHQVTQMGQEVILRCVPISNHLYFYWYRQILGQKVEFLVSFYNNEISEKSEIFDDQFSVERPDGSNFTLKIRSTKLEDSAMYFCASSEATSTDTQYFGPGTRLTVL.

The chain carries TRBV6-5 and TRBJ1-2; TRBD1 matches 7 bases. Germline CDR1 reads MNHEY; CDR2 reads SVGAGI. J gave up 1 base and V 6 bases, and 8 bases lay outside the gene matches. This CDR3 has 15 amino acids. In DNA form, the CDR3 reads TGTGCCAGCAGAATGGGACAGAATCTTAACTATGGCTACACCTTC. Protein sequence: CASRMGQNLNYGYTF.

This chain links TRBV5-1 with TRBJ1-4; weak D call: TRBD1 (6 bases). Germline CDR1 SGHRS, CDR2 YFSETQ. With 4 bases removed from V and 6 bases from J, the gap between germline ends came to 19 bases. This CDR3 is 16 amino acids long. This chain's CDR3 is CASSPTPGQQDEKLFF. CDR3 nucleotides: TGCGCCAGCAGCCCAACCCCAGGACAGCAGGATGAAAAACTGTTTTTT. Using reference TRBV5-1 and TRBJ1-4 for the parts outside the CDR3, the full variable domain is KAGVTQTPRYLIKTRGQQVTLSCSPISGHRSVSWYQQTPGQGLQFLFEYFSETQRNKGNFPGRFSGRQFSNSRSEMNVSTLELGDSALYLCASSPTPGQQDEKLFFGSGTQLSVL.

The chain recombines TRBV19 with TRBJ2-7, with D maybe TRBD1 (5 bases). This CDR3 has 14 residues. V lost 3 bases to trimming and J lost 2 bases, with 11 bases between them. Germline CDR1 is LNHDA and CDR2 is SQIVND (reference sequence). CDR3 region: CASSIGRETYEQYF. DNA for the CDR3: TGTGCCAGTAGTATCGGCAGGGAAACCTACGAGCAGTACTTC.

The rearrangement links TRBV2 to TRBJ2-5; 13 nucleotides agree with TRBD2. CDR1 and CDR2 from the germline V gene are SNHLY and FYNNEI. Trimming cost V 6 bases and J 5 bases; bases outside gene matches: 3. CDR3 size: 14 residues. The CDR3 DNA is TGTGCCAGCAGCGGGACTAGCGGGGTCGAGACCCAGTACTTC. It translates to CASSGTSGVETQYF.

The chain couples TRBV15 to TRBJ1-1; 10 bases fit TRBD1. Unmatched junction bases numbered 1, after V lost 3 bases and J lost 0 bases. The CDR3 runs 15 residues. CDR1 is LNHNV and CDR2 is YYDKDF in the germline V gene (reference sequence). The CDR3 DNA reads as TGTGCCACCAGCAGGACAGGGGGCGTGAACACTGAAGCTTTCTTT. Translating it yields CATSRTGGVNTEAFF.